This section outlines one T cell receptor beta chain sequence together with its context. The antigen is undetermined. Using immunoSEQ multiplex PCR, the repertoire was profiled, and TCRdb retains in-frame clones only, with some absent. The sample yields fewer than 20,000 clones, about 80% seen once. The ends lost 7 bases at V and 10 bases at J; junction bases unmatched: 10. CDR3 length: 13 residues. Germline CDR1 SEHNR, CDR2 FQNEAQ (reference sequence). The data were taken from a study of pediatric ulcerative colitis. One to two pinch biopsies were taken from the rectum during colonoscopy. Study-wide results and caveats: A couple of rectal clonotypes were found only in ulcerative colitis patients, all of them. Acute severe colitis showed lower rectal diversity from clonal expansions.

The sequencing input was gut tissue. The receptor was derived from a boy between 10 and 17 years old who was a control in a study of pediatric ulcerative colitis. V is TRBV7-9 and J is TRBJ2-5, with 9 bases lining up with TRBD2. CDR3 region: CASTTVAGGVQYF. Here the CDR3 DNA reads TGTGCCAGCACCACGGTGGCGGGAGGGGTCCAGTACTTC.